This TCR beta chain appears in the sequencing data of a study of blood T cell repertoires in COVID-19. Study-level information: Both acute and convalescent COVID-19 samples were obtained from the United States, Italy and Spain. From T cells, B-cell-depleted T cells, or PBMCs came the material, which was cDNA or gDNA.

Germline assignment: CDR1 SGDLS and CDR2 YYNGEE. Germline trimming cut 2 bases from V and 4 bases from J; bases unmatched to any gene: 2. This CDR3 has 14 residues. In the original analysis: Nucleated cell number was recorded as an estimate derived from reference gene primer amplification. Profiling relied on immunoSEQ multiplex PCR, and the TCRdb table lists in-frame clones only, not all of them. The V and J calls and clone size come from that table; D and trimming were worked out from the DNA. The sample yields just over 300,000 clones, about 90% seen once. The material sequenced was peripheral blood. The chain links TRBV9 to TRBJ2-7; TRBD2 matches at 11 bases. This receptor was taken from a man younger than 35 with active or convalescent COVID-19. The CDR3 DNA sequence: TGTGCCAGCAGCGTGGGACTAGCGGATTACGAGCAGTACTTC. As protein: CASSVGLADYEQYF.